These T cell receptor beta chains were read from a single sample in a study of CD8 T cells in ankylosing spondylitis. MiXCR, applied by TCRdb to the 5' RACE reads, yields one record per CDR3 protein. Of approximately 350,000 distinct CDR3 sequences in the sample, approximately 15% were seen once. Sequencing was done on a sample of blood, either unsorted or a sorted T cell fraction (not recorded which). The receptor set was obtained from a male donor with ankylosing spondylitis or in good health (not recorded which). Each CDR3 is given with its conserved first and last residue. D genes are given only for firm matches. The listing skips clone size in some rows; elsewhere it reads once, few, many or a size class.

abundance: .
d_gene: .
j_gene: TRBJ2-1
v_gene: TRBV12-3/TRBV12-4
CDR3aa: CASSLAGGPDEQFF
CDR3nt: TGTGCCAGCAGTTTAGCGGGGGGGCCCGATGAGCAGTTCTTC

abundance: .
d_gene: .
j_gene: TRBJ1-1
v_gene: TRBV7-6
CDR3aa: CASSASAGAEAFF
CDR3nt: TGTGCCAGCAGCGCCTCGGCCGGGGCTGAAGCTTTCTTT

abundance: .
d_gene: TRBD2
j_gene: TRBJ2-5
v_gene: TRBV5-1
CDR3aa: CASSSPERLAGPETQYF
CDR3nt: TGCGCCAGCAGCTCCCCTGAGAGGCTAGCGGGACCGGAGACCCAGTACTTC

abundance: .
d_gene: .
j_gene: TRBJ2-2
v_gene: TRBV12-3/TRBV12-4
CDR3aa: CASSFLGVNTGELFF
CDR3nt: TGTGCCAGCAGTTTCCTCGGGGTGAACACCGGGGAGCTGTTTTTT

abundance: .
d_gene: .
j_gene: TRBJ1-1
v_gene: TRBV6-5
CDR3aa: CASSYDARLNTEAFF
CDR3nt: TGTGCCAGCAGTTACGATGCGAGATTGAACACTGAAGCTTTCTTT

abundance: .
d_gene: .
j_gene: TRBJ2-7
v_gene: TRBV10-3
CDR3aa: CAISSPASYEQYF
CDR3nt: TGTGCCATCAGTTCCCCCGCCTCCTACGAGCAGTACTTC

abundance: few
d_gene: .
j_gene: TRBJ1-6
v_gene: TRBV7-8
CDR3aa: CASSLGPGVTPLHF
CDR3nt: TGTGCCAGCAGCTTGGGGCCAGGGGTGACACCCCTCCACTTT

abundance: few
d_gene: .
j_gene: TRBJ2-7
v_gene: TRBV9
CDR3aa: CASSAQGAGPYEQYF
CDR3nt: TGTGCCAGCAGCGCACAAGGGGCAGGTCCCTACGAGCAGTACTTC

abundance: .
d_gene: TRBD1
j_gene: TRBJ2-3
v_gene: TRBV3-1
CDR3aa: CASSQVDRGSTDTQYF
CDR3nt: TGTGCCAGCAGCCAGGTTGACAGGGGGAGCACAGATACGCAGTATTTT

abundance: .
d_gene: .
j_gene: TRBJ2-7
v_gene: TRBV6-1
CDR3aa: CASSAGRPSSYEQYF
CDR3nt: TGTGCCAGCAGTGCCGGACGCCCGAGCTCCTACGAGCAGTACTTC

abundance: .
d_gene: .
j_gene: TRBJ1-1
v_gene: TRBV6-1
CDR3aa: CASRPGGQTNTEAFF
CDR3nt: TGTGCCAGCCGCCCCGGAGGACAGACGAACACTGAAGCTTTCTTT

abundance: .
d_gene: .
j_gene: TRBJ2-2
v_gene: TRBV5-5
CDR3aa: CASSLDGELANTGELFF
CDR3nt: TGTGCCAGCAGCTTGGACGGGGAACTCGCGAACACCGGGGAGCTGTTTTTT

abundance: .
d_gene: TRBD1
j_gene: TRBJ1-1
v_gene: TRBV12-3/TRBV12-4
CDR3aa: CASSNRDRVTEAFF
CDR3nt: TGTGCCAGCAGTAACCGGGACAGGGTTACTGAAGCTTTCTTT

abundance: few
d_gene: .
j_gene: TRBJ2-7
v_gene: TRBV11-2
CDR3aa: CASTVAGKNEQYF
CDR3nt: TGTGCCAGCACAGTCGCAGGAAAGAACGAGCAGTACTTC

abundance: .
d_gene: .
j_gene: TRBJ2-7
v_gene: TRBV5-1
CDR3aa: CASSPGGTATYEQYF
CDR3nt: TGCGCCAGCAGCCCTGGCGGGACGGCCACCTACGAGCAGTACTTC

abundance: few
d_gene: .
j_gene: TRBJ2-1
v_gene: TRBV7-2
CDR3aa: CASSSVREQFF
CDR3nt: TGTGCCAGCAGCTCCGTCAGGGAGCAGTTCTTC

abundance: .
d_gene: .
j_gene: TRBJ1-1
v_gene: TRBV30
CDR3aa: CAWSEQMNTEAFF
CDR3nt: TGTGCCTGGAGTGAACAGATGAACACTGAAGCTTTCTTT

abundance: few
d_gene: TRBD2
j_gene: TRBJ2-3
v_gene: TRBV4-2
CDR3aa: CASSQGGGRAGDTQYF
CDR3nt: TGTGCCAGCAGCCAAGGTGGCGGGAGGGCCGGGGATACGCAGTATTTT

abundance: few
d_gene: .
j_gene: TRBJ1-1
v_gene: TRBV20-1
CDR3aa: CSARDAGNLGTEAFF
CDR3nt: TGCAGTGCTAGAGACGCGGGTAACTTGGGCACTGAAGCTTTCTTT

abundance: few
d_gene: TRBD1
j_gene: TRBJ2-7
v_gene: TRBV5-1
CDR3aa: CASSLAGQAYEQYF
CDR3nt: TGCGCCAGCAGCTTGGCGGGACAGGCCTACGAGCAGTACTTC

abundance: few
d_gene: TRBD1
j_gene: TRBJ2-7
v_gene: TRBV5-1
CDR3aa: CASSLGTGRYEQYF
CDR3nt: TGCGCCAGCAGCTTGGGGACAGGACGCTACGAGCAGTACTTC

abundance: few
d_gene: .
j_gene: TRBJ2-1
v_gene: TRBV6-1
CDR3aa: CASSRNRDREQFF
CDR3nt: TGTGCCAGCAGTAGAAACAGGGATAGGGAGCAGTTCTTC

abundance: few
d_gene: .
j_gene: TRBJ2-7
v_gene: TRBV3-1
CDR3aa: CASSQVLAGDYEQYF
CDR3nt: TGTGCCAGCAGCCAAGTCCTTGCAGGAGATTACGAGCAGTACTTC

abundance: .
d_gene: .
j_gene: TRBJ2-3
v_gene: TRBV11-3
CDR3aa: CASSSLLGRSTDTQYF
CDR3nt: TGTGCCAGCAGCTCCCTGCTAGGACGAAGCACAGATACGCAGTATTTT

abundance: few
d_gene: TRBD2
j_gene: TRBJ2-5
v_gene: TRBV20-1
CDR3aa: CSALTSGQETQYF
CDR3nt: TGCAGTGCTTTGACTAGCGGCCAAGAGACCCAGTACTTC

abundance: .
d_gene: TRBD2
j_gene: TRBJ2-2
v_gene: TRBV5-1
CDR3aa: CASSYGLAGIYTGELFF
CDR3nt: TGCGCCAGCAGCTACGGACTAGCGGGCATTTACACCGGGGAGCTGTTTTTT

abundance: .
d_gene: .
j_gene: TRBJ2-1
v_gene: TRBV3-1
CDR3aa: CASSQRQTHNEQFF
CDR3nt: TGTGCCAGCAGCCAGCGACAAACCCACAATGAGCAGTTCTTC

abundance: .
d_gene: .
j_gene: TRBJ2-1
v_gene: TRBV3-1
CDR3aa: CASSQSHIGEQFF
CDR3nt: TGTGCCAGCAGCCAAAGTCACATTGGGGAGCAGTTCTTC

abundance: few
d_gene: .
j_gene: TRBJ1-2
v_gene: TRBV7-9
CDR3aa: CASSGGGVGYTF
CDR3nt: TGTGCCAGCAGCGGAGGCGGGGTTGGCTACACCTTC

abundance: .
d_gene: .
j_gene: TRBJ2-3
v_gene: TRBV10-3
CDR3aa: CAISPDPGSTQYF
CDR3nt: TGTGCCATCAGCCCGGATCCGGGGAGCACGCAGTATTTT

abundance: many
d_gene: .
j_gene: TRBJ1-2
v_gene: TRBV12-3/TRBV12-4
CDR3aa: CASNSRGSLEGYTF
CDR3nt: TGTGCCAGCAACTCGAGAGGCAGTTTAGAAGGCTACACCTTC

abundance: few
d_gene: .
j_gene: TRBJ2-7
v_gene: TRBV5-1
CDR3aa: CASSRGQSYEQYF
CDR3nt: TGCGCCAGCAGCCGCGGACAATCCTACGAGCAGTACTTC

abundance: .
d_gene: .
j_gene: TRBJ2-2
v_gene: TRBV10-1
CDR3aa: CASTRGDRNTGELFF
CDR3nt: TGCGCCAGCACTCGAGGGGACCGAAACACCGGGGAGCTGTTTTTT

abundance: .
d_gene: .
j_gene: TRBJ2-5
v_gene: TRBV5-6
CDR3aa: CASSITAVRETQYF
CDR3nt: TGTGCCAGCAGCATAACGGCAGTCCGAGAGACCCAGTACTTC

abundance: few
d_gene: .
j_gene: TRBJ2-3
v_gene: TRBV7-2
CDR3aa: CATNQGGMVADTQYF
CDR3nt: TGTGCCACTAACCAGGGGGGGATGGTGGCAGATACGCAGTATTTT

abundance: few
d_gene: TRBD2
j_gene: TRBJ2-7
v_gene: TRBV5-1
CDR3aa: CASSLLSGLAGEAYEQYF
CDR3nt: TGCGCCAGCAGCTTGTTATCCGGACTAGCGGGAGAAGCTTACGAGCAGTACTTC

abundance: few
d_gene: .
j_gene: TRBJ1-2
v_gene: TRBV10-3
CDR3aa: CAINSVTKGIANYGYTF
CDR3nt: TGTGCCATCAATTCAGTAACAAAGGGTATAGCTAACTATGGCTACACCTTC

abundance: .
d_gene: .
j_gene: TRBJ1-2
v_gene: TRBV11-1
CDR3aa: CASSFFGARGYTF
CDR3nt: TGTGCCAGCAGCTTCTTCGGGGCGCGTGGCTACACCTTC

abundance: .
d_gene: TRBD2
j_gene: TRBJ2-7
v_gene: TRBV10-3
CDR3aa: CAISGRTSGPYYEQYF
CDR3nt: TGTGCCATCAGTGGGAGGACTAGCGGGCCGTACTACGAGCAGTACTTC

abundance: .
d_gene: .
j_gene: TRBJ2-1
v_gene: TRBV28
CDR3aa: CASSTPGEQFF
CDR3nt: TGTGCCAGCAGTACCCCAGGGGAGCAGTTCTTC

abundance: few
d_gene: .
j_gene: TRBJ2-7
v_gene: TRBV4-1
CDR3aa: CASSQGTAYYEQYF
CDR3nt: TGCGCCAGCAGCCAAGGGACAGCCTACTACGAGCAGTACTTC

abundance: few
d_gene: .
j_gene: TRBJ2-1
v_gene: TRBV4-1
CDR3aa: CASSQPTGADNEQFF
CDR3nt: TGCGCCAGCAGCCAACCCACGGGGGCGGACAATGAGCAGTTCTTC

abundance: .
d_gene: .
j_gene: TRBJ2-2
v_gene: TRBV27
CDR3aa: CASSPRGATGELFF
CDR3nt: TGTGCCAGCAGCCCAAGGGGGGCCACCGGGGAGCTGTTTTTT

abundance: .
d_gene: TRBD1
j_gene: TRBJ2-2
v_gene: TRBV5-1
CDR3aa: CASSLPGTGDTGELFF
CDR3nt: TGCGCCAGCAGCTTACCCGGGACAGGGGACACCGGGGAGCTGTTTTTT

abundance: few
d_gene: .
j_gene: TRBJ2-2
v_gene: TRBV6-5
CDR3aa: CASTRSTMNTGELFF
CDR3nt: TGTGCCAGCACTCGCTCGACTATGAACACCGGGGAGCTGTTTTTT

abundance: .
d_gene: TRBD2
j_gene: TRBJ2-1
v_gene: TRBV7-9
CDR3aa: CASSLQQSQAGWVFF
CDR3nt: TGTGCCAGCAGTCTACAACAAAGTCAAGCGGGATGGGTGTTCTTC